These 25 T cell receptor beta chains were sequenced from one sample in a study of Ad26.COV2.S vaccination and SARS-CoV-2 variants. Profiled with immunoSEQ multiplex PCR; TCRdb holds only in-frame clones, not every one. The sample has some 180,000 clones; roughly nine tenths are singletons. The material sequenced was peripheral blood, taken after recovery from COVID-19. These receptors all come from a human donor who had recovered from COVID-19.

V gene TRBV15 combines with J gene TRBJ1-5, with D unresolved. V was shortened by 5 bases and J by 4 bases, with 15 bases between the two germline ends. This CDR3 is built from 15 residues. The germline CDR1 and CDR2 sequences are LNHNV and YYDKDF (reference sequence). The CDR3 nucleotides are TGTGCCACCAGCGAAGCTACTTACCATAATCAGCCCCAGCATTTT. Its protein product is CATSEATYHNQPQHF.

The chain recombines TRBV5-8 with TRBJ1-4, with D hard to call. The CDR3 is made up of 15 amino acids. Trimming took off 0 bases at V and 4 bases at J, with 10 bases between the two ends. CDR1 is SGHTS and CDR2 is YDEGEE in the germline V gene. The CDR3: CASSLGLGYNEKLFF. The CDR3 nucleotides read TGTGCCAGCAGCTTGGGATTGGGGTATAATGAAAAACTGTTTTTT.

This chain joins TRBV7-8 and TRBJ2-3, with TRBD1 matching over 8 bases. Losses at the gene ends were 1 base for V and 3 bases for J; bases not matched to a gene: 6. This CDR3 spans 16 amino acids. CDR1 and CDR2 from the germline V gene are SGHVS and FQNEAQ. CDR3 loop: CASSLDRGFSTDTQYF. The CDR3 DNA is TGTGCCAGCAGCTTAGACAGGGGGTTCTCGACAGATACGCAGTATTTT.

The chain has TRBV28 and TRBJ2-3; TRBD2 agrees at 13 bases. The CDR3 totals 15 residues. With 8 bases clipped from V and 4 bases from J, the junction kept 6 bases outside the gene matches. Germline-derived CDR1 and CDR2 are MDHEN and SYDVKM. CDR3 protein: CASPPGTSGADTQYF. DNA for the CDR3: TGTGCCAGCCCACCCGGGACTAGCGGGGCAGATACGCAGTATTTT.

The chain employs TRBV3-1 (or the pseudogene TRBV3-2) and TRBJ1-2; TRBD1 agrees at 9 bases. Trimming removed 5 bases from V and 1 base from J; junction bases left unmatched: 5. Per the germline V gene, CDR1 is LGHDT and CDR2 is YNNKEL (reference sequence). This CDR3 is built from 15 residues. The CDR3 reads CASSDPGQGNYGYTF. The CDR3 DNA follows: TGTGCCAGCAGCGACCCGGGACAGGGTAACTATGGCTACACCTTC.

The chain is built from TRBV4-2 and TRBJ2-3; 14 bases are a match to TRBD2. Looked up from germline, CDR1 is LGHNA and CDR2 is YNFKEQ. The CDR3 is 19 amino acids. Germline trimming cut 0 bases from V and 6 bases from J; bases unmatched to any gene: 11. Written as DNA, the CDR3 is TGTGCCAGCAGCCAAGATGTGGGACTAGCGGGAGTGGATACGGATACGCAGTATTTT. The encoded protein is CASSQDVGLAGVDTDTQYF.

The CDR3, as DNA: TGCGCCAGCAGCCCGGGACAAACTTACGAGCAGTACTTC. Its translation is CASSPGQTYEQYF. The chain is built from TRBV5-1 and TRBJ2-7; tentatively, D is TRBD1 (6 bases). The CDR3 contains 13 residues. V lost 4 bases to trimming and J lost 4 bases, with 12 bases between them. The germline CDR1 and CDR2 sequences are SGHRS and YFSETQ.

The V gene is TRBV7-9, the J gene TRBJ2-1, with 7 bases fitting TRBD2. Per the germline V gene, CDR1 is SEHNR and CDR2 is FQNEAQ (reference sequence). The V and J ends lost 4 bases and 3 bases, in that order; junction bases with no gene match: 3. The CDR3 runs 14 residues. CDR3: CASSSSGFYNEQFF. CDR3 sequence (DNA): TGTGCCAGCAGCTCTAGCGGATTCTACAATGAGCAGTTCTTC.

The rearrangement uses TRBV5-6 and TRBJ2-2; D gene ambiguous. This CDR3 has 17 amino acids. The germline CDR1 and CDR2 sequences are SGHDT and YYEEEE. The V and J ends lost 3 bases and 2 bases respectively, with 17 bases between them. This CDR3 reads CASSSYHLTVNTGELFF. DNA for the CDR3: TGTGCCAGCAGCTCCTACCATCTCACAGTTAACACCGGGGAGCTGTTTTTT.

The CDR3 DNA is TGTGCCAGTAGTTCCCCCGGGGAGGTCTATGGCTACACCTTC. Amino acids: CASSSPGEVYGYTF. The rearrangement links TRBV19 to TRBJ1-2, with D hard to call. The V gene's germline CDR1 is LNHDA and CDR2 SQIVND (reference sequence). This CDR3 comprises 14 residues. Deletions cut 5 bases from V and 4 bases from J, with 14 bases between.

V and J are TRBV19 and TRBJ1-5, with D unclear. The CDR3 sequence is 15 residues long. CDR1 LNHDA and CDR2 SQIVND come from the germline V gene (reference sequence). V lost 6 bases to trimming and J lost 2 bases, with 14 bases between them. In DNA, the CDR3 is TGTGCCAGTAGCAAAAAGCCTCCCGGCAATCAGCCCCAGCATTTT. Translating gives CASSKKPPGNQPQHF. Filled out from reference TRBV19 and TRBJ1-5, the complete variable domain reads DGGITQSPKYLFRKEGQNVTLSCEQNLNHDAMYWYRQDPGQGLRLIYYSQIVNDFQKGDIAEGYSVSREKKESFPLTVTSAQKNPTAFYLCASSKKPPGNQPQHFGDGTRLSIL.

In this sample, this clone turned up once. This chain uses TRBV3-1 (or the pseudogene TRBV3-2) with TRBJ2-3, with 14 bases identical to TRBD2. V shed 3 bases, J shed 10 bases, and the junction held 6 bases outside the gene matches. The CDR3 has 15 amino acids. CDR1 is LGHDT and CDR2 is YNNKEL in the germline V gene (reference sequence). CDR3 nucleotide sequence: TGTGCCAGCAGCCAGGGGGGACTAGCGGGAGTGGCGCAGTATTTT. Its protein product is CASSQGGLAGVAQYF.

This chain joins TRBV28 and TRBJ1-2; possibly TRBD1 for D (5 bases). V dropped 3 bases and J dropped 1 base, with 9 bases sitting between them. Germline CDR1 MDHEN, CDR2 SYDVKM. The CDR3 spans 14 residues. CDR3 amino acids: CASSFGASNYGYTF. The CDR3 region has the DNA TGTGCCAGCAGTTTTGGGGCGAGTAACTATGGCTACACCTTC.

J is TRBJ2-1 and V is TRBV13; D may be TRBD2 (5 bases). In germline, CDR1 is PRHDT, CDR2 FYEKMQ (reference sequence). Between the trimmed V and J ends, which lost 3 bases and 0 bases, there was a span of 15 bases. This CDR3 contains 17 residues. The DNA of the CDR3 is TGTGCCAGCAGCTTTACCCCGGGGTATAGCTCCTACAATGAGCAGTTCTTC. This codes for CASSFTPGYSSYNEQFF. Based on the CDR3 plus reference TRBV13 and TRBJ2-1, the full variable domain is AAGVIQSPRHLIKEKRETATLKCYPIPRHDTVYWYQQGPGQDPQFLISFYEKMQSDKGSIPDRFSAQQFSDYHSELNMSSLELGDSALYFCASSFTPGYSSYNEQFFGPGTRLTVL.

CDR3 bases: TGTGCCAGCTCACCGGATAGGGACGGAGCCTACGAGCAGTACTTC. Its translation: CASSPDRDGAYEQYF. The chain uses TRBV18 and TRBJ2-7; D is possibly TRBD1 or TRBD2 (5 bases each). V was clipped by 3 bases and J by 2 bases, with 14 bases between them. CDR3 length equals 15 residues. Germline CDR1 reads KGHSH; CDR2 reads LQKENI.

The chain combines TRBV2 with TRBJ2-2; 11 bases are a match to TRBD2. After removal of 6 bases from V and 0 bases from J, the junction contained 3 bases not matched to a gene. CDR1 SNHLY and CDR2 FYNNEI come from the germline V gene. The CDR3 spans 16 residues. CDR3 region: CASRPGLAANTGELFF. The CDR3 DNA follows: TGTGCCAGCAGGCCGGGACTAGCGGCGAACACCGGGGAGCTGTTTTTT.

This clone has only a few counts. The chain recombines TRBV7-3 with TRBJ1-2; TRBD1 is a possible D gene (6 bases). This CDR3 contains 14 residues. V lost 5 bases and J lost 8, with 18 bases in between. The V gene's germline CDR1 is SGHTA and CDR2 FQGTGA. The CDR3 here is CASSDDRLERGYTF. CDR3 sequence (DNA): TGTGCCAGCAGCGACGACAGGTTGGAGAGGGGCTACACCTTC. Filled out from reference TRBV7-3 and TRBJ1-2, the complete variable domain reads GAGVSQTPSNKVTEKGKYVELRCDPISGHTALYWYRQSLGQGPEFLIYFQGTGAADDSGLPNDRFFAVRPEGSVSTLKIQRTERGDSAVYLCASSDDRLERGYTFGSGTRLTVV.

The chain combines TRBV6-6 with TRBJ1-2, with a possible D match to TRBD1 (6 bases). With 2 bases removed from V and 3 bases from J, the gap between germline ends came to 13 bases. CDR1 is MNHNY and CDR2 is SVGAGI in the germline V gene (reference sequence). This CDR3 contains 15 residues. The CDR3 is CASSYGTGYDYGYTF. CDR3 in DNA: TGTGCCAGCAGTTACGGTACAGGGTACGACTATGGCTACACCTTC.

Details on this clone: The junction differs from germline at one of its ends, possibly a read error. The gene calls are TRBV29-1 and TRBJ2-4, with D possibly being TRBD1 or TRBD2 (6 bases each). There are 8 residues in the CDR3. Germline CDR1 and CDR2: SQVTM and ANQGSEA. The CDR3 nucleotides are TGCAGCGTTGATGGGGGGCTCTTC. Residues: CSVDGGLF.

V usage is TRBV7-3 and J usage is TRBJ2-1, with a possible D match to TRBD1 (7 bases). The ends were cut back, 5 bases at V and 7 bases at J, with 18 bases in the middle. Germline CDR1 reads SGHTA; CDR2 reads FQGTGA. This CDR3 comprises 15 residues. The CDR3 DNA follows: TGTGCCAGCAGCCAGGGGGTAGGGAGCGGGAATGAGCAGTTCTTC. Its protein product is CASSQGVGSGNEQFF.

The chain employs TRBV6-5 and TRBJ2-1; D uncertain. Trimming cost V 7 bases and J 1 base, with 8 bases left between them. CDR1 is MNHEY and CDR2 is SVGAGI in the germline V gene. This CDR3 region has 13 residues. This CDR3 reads CASTQRSYNEQFF. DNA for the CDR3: TGTGCCAGCACCCAACGGTCCTACAATGAGCAGTTCTTC.

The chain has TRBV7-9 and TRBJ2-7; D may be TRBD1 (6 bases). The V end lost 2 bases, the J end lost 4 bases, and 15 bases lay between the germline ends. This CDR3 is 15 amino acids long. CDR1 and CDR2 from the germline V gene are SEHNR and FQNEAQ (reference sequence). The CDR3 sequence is CASSLSQGKGYEQYF. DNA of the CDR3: TGTGCCAGCAGCTTAAGTCAGGGGAAAGGGTACGAGCAGTACTTC.

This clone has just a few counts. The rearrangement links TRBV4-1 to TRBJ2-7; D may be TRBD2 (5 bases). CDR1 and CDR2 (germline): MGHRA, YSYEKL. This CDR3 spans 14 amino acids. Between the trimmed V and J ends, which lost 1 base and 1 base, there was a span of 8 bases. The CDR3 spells CASSQVGESYEQYF. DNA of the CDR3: TGCGCCAGCAGCCAAGTCGGGGAGTCCTACGAGCAGTACTTC.

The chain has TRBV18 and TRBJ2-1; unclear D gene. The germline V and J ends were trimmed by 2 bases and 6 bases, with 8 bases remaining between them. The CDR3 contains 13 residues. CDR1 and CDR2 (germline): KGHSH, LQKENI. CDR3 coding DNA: TGTGCCAGCTCACCAGTTGGGCCCAATGAGCAGTTCTTC. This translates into CASSPVGPNEQFF.

The CDR3 region is CASSSRTGLLNYGYTF. CDR3 DNA: TGTGCCAGCAGCTCACGGACAGGCCTTCTTAACTATGGCTACACCTTC. J is TRBJ1-2 and V is TRBV7-2; 7 nucleotides align to TRBD1. This CDR3 is built from 16 residues. Per germline, CDR1 SGHTA and CDR2 FQGNSA. Trimming removed 4 bases from V and 1 base from J; junction bases left unmatched: 9.